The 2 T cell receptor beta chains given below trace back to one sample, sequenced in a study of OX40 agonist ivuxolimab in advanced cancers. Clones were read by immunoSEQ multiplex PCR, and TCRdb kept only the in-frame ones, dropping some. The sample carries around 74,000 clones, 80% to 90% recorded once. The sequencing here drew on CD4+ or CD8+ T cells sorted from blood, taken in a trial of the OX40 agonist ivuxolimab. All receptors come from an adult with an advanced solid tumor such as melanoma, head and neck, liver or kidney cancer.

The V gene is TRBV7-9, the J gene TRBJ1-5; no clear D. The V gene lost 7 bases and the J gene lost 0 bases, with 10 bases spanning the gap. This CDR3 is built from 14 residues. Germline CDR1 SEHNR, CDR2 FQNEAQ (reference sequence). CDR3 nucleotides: TGTGCCAGCACCCCGGGTCATAGCAATCAGCCCCAGCATTTT. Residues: CASTPGHSNQPQHF. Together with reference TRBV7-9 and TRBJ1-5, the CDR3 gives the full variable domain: DTGVSQNPRHKITKRGQNVTFRCDPISEHNRLYWYRQTLGQGPEFLTYFQNEAQLEKSRLLSDRFSAERPKGSFSTLEIQRTEQGDSAMYLCASTPGHSNQPQHFGDGTRLSIL.

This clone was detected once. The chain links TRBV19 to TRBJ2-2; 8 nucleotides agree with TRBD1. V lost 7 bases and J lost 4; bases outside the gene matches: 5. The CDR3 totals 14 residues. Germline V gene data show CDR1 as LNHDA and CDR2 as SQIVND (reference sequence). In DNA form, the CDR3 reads TGTGCCAGTATTCAGGGGGCTGGCACCGGGGAGCTGTTTTTT. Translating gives CASIQGAGTGELFF.